Listed below are T cell receptor beta chains from one sample, sequenced in a study of blood T cells in healthy people across ages. TCRdb independently ran MiXCR on the 5' RACE reads; one entry per CDR3 protein. This repertoire shows 1.2 million to 1.5 million distinct CDR3 sequences, around 42% found once; its top ten account for roughly 7.9%. Input material: blood. The origin of the receptors is a woman aged 18-30 years in good health. Both conserved end residues are part of each CDR3. D genes are given only for firm matches. Expanded clones are given a class, and other clones once, few, many or no size at all.

TRBJ2-1,TRBV20-1,.,few,TGCAGTGCTATAGCAGGGATTGATGAGCAGTTCTTC,CSAIAGIDEQFF
TRBJ1-4,TRBV6-1,.,many,TGTGCCAGCAGCCGGGACAACTCTAATGAAAAACTGTTTTTT,CASSRDNSNEKLFF
TRBJ1-2,TRBV7-9,.,.,TGTGCCAGCAGCTCCCAGAGTTTGGTCAGCTACACCTTC,CASSSQSLVSYTF
TRBJ2-2,TRBV5-1,.,.,TGCGCCAGCAGCCCAGGCCTTTTGAGTTCGGACACCGGGGAGCTGTTTTTT,CASSPGLLSSDTGELFF
TRBJ1-6,TRBV21-1,.,few,TGTGCCAGCAGCGCCCGGACAGAGAATAATTCACCCCTCCACTTT,CASSARTENNSPLHF
TRBJ1-6,TRBV10-3,.,.,TGTGCCATCACCGGGACGGAAAATTCACCCCTCCACTTT,CAITGTENSPLHF
TRBJ2-7,TRBV7-9,TRBD1,.,TGTGCCAGCAGCTTAGGGACAGGGACCTACAATGAGCAGTACTTC,CASSLGTGTYNEQYF
TRBJ2-7,TRBV10-3,.,few,TGTGCCATCAGCGACAGGGGAGGGGACGAGCAGTACTTC,CAISDRGGDEQYF
TRBJ2-7,TRBV5-1,TRBD2,.,TGCGCCAGCAGCGTCAGCGGGAGCGCATCCCTCGGCGAGCAGTACTTC,CASSVSGSASLGEQYF
TRBJ1-1,TRBV7-2,.,few,TGTGCCAGCAGCTTCGGGGGCCCAGGGGTGGTCATGAACACTGAAGCTTTCTTT,CASSFGGPGVVMNTEAFF